Listed here are 11 T cell receptor beta chains from one sample, sequenced in a study of control samples from healthy donors and cancer patients. The repertoire was sequenced with immunoSEQ multiplex PCR; TCRdb's copy has only in-frame clones and lacks some. The sample lists approximately 130,000 clones; about 90% were seen once. The sample was blood. All receptors come from a man between 60 and 70 years old in good health.

The gene calls are TRBV2 and TRBJ2-2, with D possibly matching TRBD2 (6 bases). V was shortened by 5 bases and J by 0 bases, with 10 bases between the two germline ends. CDR3 length: 15 amino acids. Germline CDR1 and CDR2: SNHLY and FYNNEI. The CDR3 sequence: CASSKTSPNTGELFF. The CDR3 region has the DNA TGTGCCAGCAGTAAAACTAGCCCGAACACCGGGGAGCTGTTTTTT.

The V call is TRBV10-3, the J call TRBJ2-2, with 10 bases matching TRBD1. V was clipped by 6 bases and J by 3 bases; unmatched bases: 4. Germline CDR1 reads ENHRY; CDR2 reads SYGVKD. The CDR3 runs to 15 residues. DNA for the CDR3: TGTGCCATCAGACCCGGGACAGGGGACACCGGGGAGCTGTTTTTT. This translates into CAIRPGTGDTGELFF.

This chain uses TRBV19 with TRBJ1-1; D call uncertain. This CDR3 spans 11 amino acids. Trimming removed 8 bases at V and 6 bases at J, with 10 bases between. CDR1 is LNHDA and CDR2 is SQIVND in the germline V gene (reference sequence). The CDR3 DNA is TGTGCCAGTTGTTTAGGCCCTGAAGCTTTCTTT. This encodes CASCLGPEAFF. Looking up the rest from reference TRBV19 and TRBJ1-1 gives the full variable domain: DGGITQSPKYLFRKEGQNVTLSCEQNLNHDAMYWYRQDPGQGLRLIYYSQIVNDFQKGDIAEGYSVSREKKESFPLTVTSAQKNPTAFYLCASCLGPEAFFGQGTRLTVV.

The V call is TRBV5-1, the J call TRBJ2-1; the match to TRBD2 covers 11 bases. The CDR3 has 14 amino acids. The V gene's germline CDR1 is SGHRS and CDR2 YFSETQ. J gave up 6 bases and V 7 bases, and 6 bases lay outside the gene matches. CDR3 loop: CASHLAGGFNEQFF. The CDR3 DNA is TGCGCCAGCCATCTAGCGGGGGGTTTCAATGAGCAGTTCTTC.

This CDR3 is CASSLGQVLNTEAFF. CDR3 nucleotides: TGTGCCAGCAGCCTAGGACAGGTGTTGAACACTGAAGCTTTCTTT. The chain recombines TRBV7-9 with TRBJ1-1; TRBD1 matches at 7 bases. V shed 5 bases and J 0 bases; nucleotides not matched to a gene: 6. This CDR3 is 15 amino acids long. Germline V gene sequence: CDR1 SEHNR, CDR2 FQNEAQ (reference sequence).

The gene calls are TRBV6-2 or TRBV6-3 and TRBJ1-4; D is ambiguous. CDR1 MNHEY and CDR2 SVGEGT come from the germline V gene. Trimming pared 6 bases from V and 8 bases from J, leaving 16 bases between. This CDR3 is built from 14 residues. DNA for the CDR3: TGTGCCAGCAGACCTACCGTCGGAGACGAAAAACTGTTTTTT. Amino acids: CASRPTVGDEKLFF.

V gene TRBV7-2 combines with J gene TRBJ2-1; 11 positions agree with TRBD2. CDR3 size: 14 residues. Germline V lookup: CDR1 SGHTA, CDR2 FQGNSA. With V trimmed by 2 bases and J by 10 bases, 4 bases remained unmatched. The CDR3 sequence is CASSLSPSGGEQFF. Here the CDR3 DNA reads TGTGCCAGCAGCTTAAGTCCTAGCGGGGGGGAGCAGTTCTTC.

The CDR3 sequence is CASSPDIGGGYNEQFF. CDR3 bases: TGCGCCAGCAGCCCTGACATTGGCGGGGGGTACAATGAGCAGTTCTTC. The chain employs TRBV4-1 and TRBJ2-1; 8 bases match TRBD2. CDR1 and CDR2 (germline): MGHRA, YSYEKL. The CDR3 has 16 amino acids. V lost 4 bases to trimming and J lost 4 bases; unmatched junction nucleotides: 9.

As concerns this clone: The junction does not match germline at one end; this may be a read error. V gene TRBV20-1 combines with J gene TRBJ1-5; no clear D gene. Germline V CDR1 and CDR2: DFQATT, SNEGSKA (reference sequence). The CDR3 has 10 amino acids. The CDR3 reads CSASFQTQHF. In DNA form, the CDR3 reads TGCAGTGCTAGCTTTCAGACCCAGCATTTT.

J is TRBJ1-4 and V is TRBV5-6; tentative D call: TRBD1 (5 bases). V was cut by 4 bases and J by 5 bases, with 12 bases left in between. This CDR3 spans 14 amino acids. The germline CDR1 and CDR2 sequences are SGHDT and YYEEEE. CDR3 in amino acids: CASSRDGPNEKLFF. The CDR3 nucleotides read TGTGCCAGCAGCCGGGACGGACCGAATGAAAAACTGTTTTTT.

V usage is TRBV20-1 and J usage is TRBJ1-2; 7 nucleotides line up with TRBD1. CDR3 length: 11 residues. CDR1 is DFQATT, CDR2 SNEGSKA, per germline (reference sequence). J lost 5 bases, V lost 6 bases, and 3 bases had no gene match. The CDR3 spells CSAQGQYGYTF. DNA for the CDR3: TGCAGTGCCCAGGGACAGTATGGCTACACCTTC.